A single T cell receptor (beta chain) is shown here with its context. As yet, its antigen is unknown. This sample is part of a study of beta chain features in type 1 diabetes. General study points: PCR could preferentially amplify shorter templates, alike in patients and controls. In all four CD4+ subsets, TCRB CDR3 length was significantly, moderately reduced in type 1 diabetes.

Investigators reverse transcribed all isolated RNA, so they sequenced expressed TCRB transcripts. Generated by immunoSEQ multiplex PCR, the TCRdb table keeps only in-frame clones and is missing some. This sample yields about 260,000 clones, of which roughly 20% are seen a single time; 0.028% belongs to the top ten. Each of the CD4+ naive, central memory, regulatory and stem cell-like memory populations was sorted via CD45RO/CCR7/CD25/CD127/CD95/CD27. Trimming cost V 0 bases and J 0 bases, with 9 bases left between them. Per germline, CDR1 SGHRS and CDR2 YFSETQ. CDR3 size: 16 residues. The rearrangement uses TRBV5-1 and TRBJ2-2; TRBD1 might be the D (6 bases). The material sequenced was naive CD4+ T cells from blood. The source is a woman aged 40-49 years with type 1 diabetes. CDR3 sequence reads: CASSLARTANTGELFF. CDR3 nucleotides: TGCGCCAGCAGCTTGGCGAGGACAGCGAACACCGGGGAGCTGTTTTTT.